Following are 24 T cell receptor beta chains from one sample sequenced in a study of T cell repertoires in cytomegalovirus infection. TCRdb ran MiXCR on the reads and lists one entry per CDR3 protein. The sample shows just under 300,000 distinct CDR3 sequences, about 9.2% of them seen only once. What was sequenced was PBMCs. The receptor source for this set is a human donor in good health (CMV status not recorded). Some clones in this sample may be carry-over from other donors' samples.

In this sample, this clonotype turned up many times. The CDR3 coding sequence is TGTGCCAGCAGTTCGGCTTCGGTCCTAGCCAAAAACATTCAGTACTTC. Translating gives CASSSASVLAKNIQYF. The chain joins TRBV28 to TRBJ2-4, with D unresolved. Germline loops: CDR1 MDHEN, CDR2 SYDVKM. The CDR3 sequence is 16 residues long. V was clipped by 4 bases and J by 0 bases, with 13 bases between them.

This clonotype was seen at least ten times. This rearrangement joins TRBV7-2 to TRBJ2-1, with D possibly being TRBD1 (5 bases). Germline CDR1 is SGHTA and CDR2 is FQGNSA. V gave up 3 bases and J gave up 5 bases, with 11 bases separating them. The CDR3 spans 14 residues. The CDR3 coding sequence is TGTGCCAGCAGCTTTGACAGTACGAACAATGAGCAGTTCTTC. Protein sequence: CASSFDSTNNEQFF.

The chain combines TRBV12-3 or TRBV12-4 with TRBJ2-1; possibly TRBD1 or TRBD2 for D (5 bases each). The CDR3 runs 13 residues. V was shortened by 3 bases and J by 10 bases, with 13 bases between the two germline ends. CDR3 bases: TGTGCCAGCAGTTTCTCGTGGGGGAAGGAGCAGTTCTTC. This encodes CASSFSWGKEQFF.

Many counts were recorded for this clonotype. Written as DNA, the CDR3 is TGCAGTGTCCGGACAGTACAAGAGACCCAGTACTTC. Residues: CSVRTVQETQYF. This chain links TRBV20-1 with TRBJ2-5; D might be TRBD1 (6 bases). The V end lost 7 bases, the J end lost 2 bases, and 11 bases lay between the germline ends. The CDR3 runs 12 residues. CDR1 is DFQATT and CDR2 is SNEGSKA in the germline V gene (reference sequence).

The chain is built from TRBV10-2 and TRBJ1-1; 10 nucleotides agree with TRBD1. With 2 bases clipped from V and 10 bases from J, the junction kept 16 bases outside the gene matches. Per germline, CDR1 WSHSY and CDR2 SAAADI. CDR3 length equals 17 residues. CDR3 sequence: CASSEEGGQGKFSGAFF. Written as DNA, the CDR3 is TGCGCCAGCAGTGAGGAGGGGGGACAGGGGAAGTTCTCTGGAGCTTTCTTT.

This clonotype occurred many times. V usage is TRBV29-1 and J usage is TRBJ2-2; D gene ambiguous. Trimming took 4 bases from V and 4 from J, leaving 7 bases between them. Germline V gives CDR1 SQVTM, CDR2 ANQGSEA. The CDR3 is made up of 12 amino acids. The CDR3 nucleotides are TGCAGCGTTGGACTTTCCACCGGGGAGCTGTTTTTT. This codes for CSVGLSTGELFF.

This clonotype has a count of ten or more. The chain is built from TRBV6-6 and TRBJ1-1, with D unclear. In germline, CDR1 is MNHNY, CDR2 SVGAGI (reference sequence). The V end lost 1 base, the J end lost 3 bases, and 12 bases lay between the germline ends. The length of the CDR3 is 15 residues. CDR3 protein: CASSYFKVLDTEAFF. CDR3 DNA: TGTGCCAGCAGTTACTTCAAGGTTTTGGACACTGAAGCTTTCTTT.

This clonotype was counted at least ten times. V gene TRBV7-2 combines with J gene TRBJ1-5; 9 bases map to TRBD1. Germline CDR1 reads SGHTA; CDR2 reads FQGNSA. With 4 bases clipped from V and 7 bases from J, the junction kept 14 bases outside the gene matches. The CDR3 is 17 amino acids. The chain's CDR3 is CASSSQPGQGSEQPQHF. The CDR3 DNA is TGTGCCAGCAGCTCCCAACCGGGACAGGGATCAGAACAGCCCCAGCATTTT.

The sample holds many counts of this clonotype. V and J are TRBV10-3 and TRBJ2-2; TRBD2 agrees at 9 bases. The CDR3 has 16 amino acids. J lost 1 base, V lost 8 bases, and 8 bases had no gene match. Germline V gene sequence: CDR1 ENHRY, CDR2 SYGVKD. CDR3 amino acids: CAIWVAGAQNTGELFF. CDR3 DNA: TGTGCCATCTGGGTAGCGGGGGCCCAGAACACCGGGGAGCTGTTTTTT.

The sample holds many counts of this clonotype. The genes are TRBV6-4 and TRBJ1-5, with 7 bases lining up with TRBD1. Germline loops: CDR1 MRHNA, CDR2 SNTAGT. The CDR3 extends over 14 amino acids. With 3 bases clipped from V and 4 bases from J, the junction kept 3 bases outside the gene matches. Here the CDR3 DNA reads TGTGCCAGCAGTGAAACAGGGGAAAATCAGCCCCAGCATTTT. This gives the protein CASSETGENQPQHF.

In regard to this clonotype: A read error may explain this, as a much larger clone is one base away. The V gene is TRBV20-1, the J gene TRBJ2-7; D is uncertain. The CDR3 spans 10 residues. The germline gives CDR1 DFQATT, CDR2 SNEGSKA (reference sequence). The CDR3 loop is CGARPMEQYV. As DNA, the CDR3 is TGCGGTGCTAGACCCATGGAGCAGTACGTC.

The CDR3 coding sequence is TGTGCCAGCAGTCGAAGCCGGGACACCTATGGCTACACCTTC. Translating gives CASSRSRDTYGYTF. The V gene is TRBV6-1, the J gene TRBJ1-2; weak D call: TRBD1 (6 bases). The CDR3 consists of 14 residues. Between the trimmed V and J ends, which lost 5 bases and 4 bases, there was a span of 14 bases. In germline, CDR1 is MNHNS, CDR2 SASEGT.

This clonotype has at least ten counts. V usage is TRBV12-3 or TRBV12-4 and J usage is TRBJ1-3; D not resolved. V was pared by 2 bases and J by 0 bases, with 5 bases between. This CDR3 has 14 amino acids. The DNA of the CDR3 is TGTGCCAGCAGTTTATGGAGCTCTGGAAACACCATATATTTT. The encoded protein is CASSLWSSGNTIYF.

The chain employs TRBV12-3 or TRBV12-4 and TRBJ2-5, with D perhaps matching TRBD1 (6 bases). The V end was cut by 0 bases, the J end by 5 bases, with 10 bases between. The CDR3 has 14 residues. DNA of the CDR3: TGTGCCAGCAGTTTAGCGGGGGCACGGGAGACCCAGTACTTC. This translates into CASSLAGARETQYF.

The table lists this clonotype with many counts. V and J are TRBV6-2 or TRBV6-3 and TRBJ2-7; 10 positions agree with TRBD1. The junction had 14 bases not matched to a gene; V was cut back by 6 bases and J by 6 bases. The CDR3 contains 16 residues. Germline CDR1 MNHEY, CDR2 SVGEGT. Here the CDR3 reads CASRPLARDRGSEQYV. DNA of the CDR3: TGTGCCAGCAGACCGCTTGCCCGGGACAGGGGTAGCGAGCAGTACGTC.

This clonotype was seen repeatedly, ten times or more. This sequence joins TRBV29-1 and TRBJ2-1, with D tentatively TRBD1 (5 bases). With 7 bases removed from V and 0 bases from J, the gap between germline ends came to 16 bases. The length of the CDR3 is 15 residues. The V gene's germline CDR1 is SQVTM and CDR2 ANQGSEA. Here the CDR3 DNA reads TGCAGCGGGGATCAGGGTTACAGCTCCTACAATGAGCAGTTCTTC. This gives the protein CSGDQGYSSYNEQFF.

This clonotype was seen many times. The rearrangement uses TRBV5-4 and TRBJ1-4; D call uncertain. V dropped 0 bases and J dropped 0 bases, with 9 bases sitting between them. The V gene's germline CDR1 is SGHNT and CDR2 YYREEE (reference sequence). This CDR3 region has 16 residues. The CDR3 sequence: CASSLGQRATNEKLFF. The CDR3 bases are TGTGCCAGCAGCTTGGGGCAGCGCGCAACTAATGAAAAACTGTTTTTT.

The chain uses TRBV7-6 and TRBJ2-1; no firm D call. The CDR3 runs 10 residues. Germline lookup yields CDR1 SGHVS and CDR2 FNYEAQ. V was cut by 8 bases and J by 8 bases, with 7 bases left in between. CDR3 bases: TGTGCCAGCGAGGCTTATGAGCAGTTCTTC. Amino acids: CASEAYEQFF.

The rearrangement uses TRBV25-1 and TRBJ2-5; the D is unclear. The CDR3 has 11 amino acids. Trimming cost V 6 bases and J 7 bases, with 9 bases left between them. The germline V gene has CDR1 MGHDK and CDR2 SYGVNS. DNA for the CDR3: TGTGCCAGCAGCCCCTCCCGGACCCAGTACTTC. This sequence encodes CASSPSRTQYF.

In this sample, this clonotype turned up many times. The chain recombines TRBV27 with TRBJ1-1; 9 nucleotides match TRBD1. Per the germline V gene, CDR1 is MNHEY and CDR2 is SMNVEV (reference sequence). This CDR3 has 17 residues. The V gene end was trimmed by 3 bases and the J gene end by 0 bases; junction bases not matched to a gene: 8. This CDR3 reads CASSFYATGGLNTEAFF. The CDR3 coding sequence is TGTGCCAGCAGTTTTTACGCGACAGGGGGTTTGAACACTGAAGCTTTCTTT.

This clonotype was detected ten times or more. The gene calls are TRBV18 and TRBJ2-5, with D hard to call. The germline gives CDR1 KGHSH, CDR2 LQKENI. This CDR3 has 13 amino acids. Trimming cost V 3 bases and J 0 bases, with 5 bases left between them. The CDR3 DNA reads as TGTGCCAGCTCACCCCGACACCAAGAGACCCAGTACTTC. Encoded protein: CASSPRHQETQYF.

This clonotype was counted ten times or more. The chain combines TRBV24-1 with TRBJ2-1; tentatively, D is TRBD2 (6 bases). The length of the CDR3 is 17 residues. From germline, CDR1 is KGHDR and CDR2 SFDVKD. V was clipped by 3 bases and J by 8 bases, with 22 bases between them. This CDR3 is CATSDPLGTGDFYEQFF. CDR3 coding DNA: TGTGCCACCAGTGATCCTTTAGGGACGGGAGATTTTTATGAGCAGTTCTTC.

This clonotype was recorded many times. The V and J genes are TRBV10-1 and TRBJ2-2; D may match TRBD1 or TRBD2 (5 bases each). The ends were cut back, 5 bases at V and 4 bases at J, with 11 bases in the middle. This CDR3 contains 14 residues. Germline V gene lookup returns CDR1 WNHNN and CDR2 SYGVQD (reference sequence). The CDR3 loop reads CASSWGSSTGELFF. In DNA form, the CDR3 reads TGCGCCAGCAGTTGGGGGAGTAGCACCGGGGAGCTGTTTTTT.

The chain combines TRBV19 with TRBJ2-5, with D maybe TRBD1 (5 bases). The germline CDR1 and CDR2 sequences are LNHDA and SQIVND (reference sequence). The CDR3 has 16 amino acids. V lost 0 bases and J lost 4, with 15 bases in between. The CDR3 nucleotides are TGTGCCAGTAGTATAGATGGACACCGAAGGGGAGAGACCCAGTACTTC. Translation gives CASSIDGHRRGETQYF.